This is a list of T cell receptor beta chains from one sample in a study of Ad26.COV2.S vaccination and SARS-CoV-2 variants. Produced via immunoSEQ multiplex PCR; TCRdb's table is partial and in-frame only. The sample has around 300,000 clones, 75% to 90% seen once. Sequenced here: peripheral blood, sampled in a trial of Ad26.COV2.S vaccine versus placebo. The receptor source for this set is a person aged 18-60 years who received the Ad26.COV2.S COVID-19 vaccine or a placebo. Each CDR3 is given with its conserved first and last residue. A D gene is named only where the DNA matches it firmly. Size is omitted from some rows. Given values are once, few, many or a class for expanded clones.

v_gene	j_gene	d_gene	abundance	CDR3nt	CDR3aa
TRBV5-1	TRBJ1-2	TRBD1	.	TGCGCCAGCAGCTTGGAAGGGGGCGTCGCCTTC	CASSLEGGVAF
TRBV18	TRBJ2-2	.	once	TGTGCCAGCTCACCTGGCCCAACCGGGGAGCTGTTTTTT	CASSPGPTGELFF
TRBV19	TRBJ1-5	.	.	TGTGCCAGTAGTACCTCCGGGACCCTGAATCAGCCCCAGCATTTT	CASSTSGTLNQPQHF
TRBV7-8	TRBJ2-3	.	once	TGTGCCAGCAGCTCTGTAGCAGCTAGCACAGATACGCAGTATTTT	CASSSVAASTDTQYF
TRBV3-1/TRBV3-2	TRBJ2-6	TRBD1	.	TGTGCCAGCAGCCCTCCCGACCCCCGTCCCGGGACAGGGTCTGGGGCCAACGTCCTGACTTTC	CASSPPDPRPGTGSGANVLTF
TRBV30	TRBJ1-3	.	.	TGTGCCTGGAGTGTTAGCAGCTCTGGAAACACCATATATTTT	CAWSVSSSGNTIYF
TRBV4-2	TRBJ1-1	TRBD1	.	TGTGCCAGCAACCCGACAGGGGGTGAAACTGAAGCTTTCTTT	CASNPTGGETEAFF
TRBV28	TRBJ2-7	TRBD1	.	TGTGCCAGCCAGGGACGACAGGGAGACGACGAGCAGTACTTC	CASQGRQGDDEQYF
TRBV19	TRBJ1-2	.	.	TGTGCCAGTACCCCCGGGGGGGGGTATGGCTACACCTTC	CASTPGGGYGYTF
TRBV5-6	TRBJ1-3	.	.	TGTGCCAGCAGCTTGGCCAACCGTTTCTCTGGAAACACCATATATTTT	CASSLANRFSGNTIYF
TRBV18	TRBJ1-1	.	.	TGTGCCAGCTCACTAGGGAGATCGAACACTGAAGCTTTCTTT	CASSLGRSNTEAFF
TRBV9	TRBJ2-1	.	.	TGTGCCAGCAGCGTAGAGGGGAATGAGCAGTTCTTC	CASSVEGNEQFF
TRBV7-2	TRBJ2-3	TRBD2	once	TGTGCCAGCACCTTTCGGGGGGGCCTCACAGATACGCAGTATTTT	CASTFRGGLTDTQYF
TRBV7-2	TRBJ1-6	.	.	TGTGCCAGCAGCTTAAGTGGGGGGAGGTATAATTCACCCCTCCACTTT	CASSLSGGRYNSPLHF
TRBV19	TRBJ2-6	TRBD2	.	TGTGCCACCTTCGGGGGGGCTGGGGCCAACGTCCTGACTTTC	CATFGGAGANVLTF
TRBV11-3	TRBJ2-1	.	.	TGTGCCAGCAGCCAAAGCTACAATGAGCAGTTCTTC	CASSQSYNEQFF
TRBV7-2	TRBJ2-3	.	.	TGTGCCAGCAGCCCGCCGGGAGATACGCAGTATTTT	CASSPPGDTQYF
TRBV18	TRBJ2-7	TRBD1	.	TGTGCCAGCAGCACCGGGACAGGGACCTACGAGCAGTACTTC	CASSTGTGTYEQYF
TRBV4-1	TRBJ2-1	TRBD2	.	TGCGCCAGCAGCCAGGTAGCGGGGGGGCAGGAGCAGTTCTTC	CASSQVAGGQEQFF